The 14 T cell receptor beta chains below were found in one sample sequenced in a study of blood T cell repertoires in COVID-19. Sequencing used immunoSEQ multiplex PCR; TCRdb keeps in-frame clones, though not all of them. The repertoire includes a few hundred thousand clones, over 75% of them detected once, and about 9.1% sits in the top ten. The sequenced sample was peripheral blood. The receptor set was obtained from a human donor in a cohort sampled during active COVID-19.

The CDR3 region has the DNA TGTGCCAGCAGTGAAGGGTCGGACTGGATTAATTCACCCCTCCACTTT. Translated, it gives CASSEGSDWINSPLHF. The chain combines TRBV2 with TRBJ1-6; no reliable D call. Germline lookup yields CDR1 SNHLY and CDR2 FYNNEI. This CDR3 spans 16 amino acids. The germline V and J ends were trimmed by 1 base and 6 bases, with 13 bases remaining between them.

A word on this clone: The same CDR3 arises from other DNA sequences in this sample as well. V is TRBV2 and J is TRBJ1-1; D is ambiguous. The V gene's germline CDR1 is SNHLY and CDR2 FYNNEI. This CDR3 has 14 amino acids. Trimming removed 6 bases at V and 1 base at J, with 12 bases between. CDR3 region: CASSEQRANTEAFF. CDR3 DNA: TGTGCCAGCAGCGAACAGAGGGCGAACACTGAAGCTTTCTTT.

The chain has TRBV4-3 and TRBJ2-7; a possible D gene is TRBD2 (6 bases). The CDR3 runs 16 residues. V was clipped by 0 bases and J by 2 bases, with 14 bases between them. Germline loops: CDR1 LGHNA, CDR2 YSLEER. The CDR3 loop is CASSQDWAGGAYEQYF. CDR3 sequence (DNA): TGCGCCAGCAGCCAAGATTGGGCAGGCGGGGCCTACGAGCAGTACTTC.

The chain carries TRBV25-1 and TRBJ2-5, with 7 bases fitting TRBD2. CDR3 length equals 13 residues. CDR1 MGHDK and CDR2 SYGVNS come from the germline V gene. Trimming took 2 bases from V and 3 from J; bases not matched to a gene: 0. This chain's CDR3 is CASSEGGEETQYF. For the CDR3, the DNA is TGTGCCAGCAGTGAAGGGGGGGAAGAGACCCAGTACTTC.

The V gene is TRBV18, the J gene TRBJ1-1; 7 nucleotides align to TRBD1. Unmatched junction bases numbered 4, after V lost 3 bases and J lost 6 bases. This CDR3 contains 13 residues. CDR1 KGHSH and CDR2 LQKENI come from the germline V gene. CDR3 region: CASSPDRTAEAFF. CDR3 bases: TGTGCCAGCTCACCGGACAGGACCGCTGAAGCTTTCTTT. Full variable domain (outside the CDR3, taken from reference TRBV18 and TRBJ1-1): NAGVMQNPRHLVRRRGQEARLRCSPMKGHSHVYWYRQLPEEGLKFMVYLQKENIIDESGMPKERFSAEFPKEGPSILRIQQVVRGDSAAYFCASSPDRTAEAFFGQGTRLTVV.

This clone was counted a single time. The CDR3 spells CATSDRTSGATDTQYF. The CDR3 DNA sequence: TGTGCCACCAGTGACCGGACTAGCGGGGCCACAGATACGCAGTATTTT. This rearrangement joins TRBV24-1 to TRBJ2-3; 12 positions agree with TRBD2. J gave up 2 bases and V 4 bases, and 3 bases lay outside the gene matches. CDR1 KGHDR and CDR2 SFDVKD come from the germline V gene. The CDR3 consists of 16 residues.

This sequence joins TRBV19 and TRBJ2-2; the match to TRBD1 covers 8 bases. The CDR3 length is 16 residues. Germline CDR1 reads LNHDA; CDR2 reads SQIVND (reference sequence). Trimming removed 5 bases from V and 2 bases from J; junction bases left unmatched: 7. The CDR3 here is CASSSPGGPNTGELFF. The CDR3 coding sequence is TGTGCCAGTAGTTCACCAGGGGGCCCTAACACCGGGGAGCTGTTTTTT.

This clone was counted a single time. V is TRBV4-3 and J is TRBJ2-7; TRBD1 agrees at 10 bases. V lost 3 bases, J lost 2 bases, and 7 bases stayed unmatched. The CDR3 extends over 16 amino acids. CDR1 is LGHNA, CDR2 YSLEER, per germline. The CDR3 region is CASSHGVGTGAYEQYF. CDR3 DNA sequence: TGCGCCAGCAGCCATGGCGTGGGGACAGGGGCCTACGAGCAGTACTTC.

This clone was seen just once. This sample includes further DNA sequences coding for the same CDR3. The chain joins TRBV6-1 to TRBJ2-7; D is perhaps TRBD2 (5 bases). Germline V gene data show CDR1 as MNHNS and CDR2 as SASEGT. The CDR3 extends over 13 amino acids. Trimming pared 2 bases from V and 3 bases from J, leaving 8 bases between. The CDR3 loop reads CASSESGFYEQYF. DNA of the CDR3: TGTGCCAGCAGTGAATCGGGGTTCTACGAGCAGTACTTC.

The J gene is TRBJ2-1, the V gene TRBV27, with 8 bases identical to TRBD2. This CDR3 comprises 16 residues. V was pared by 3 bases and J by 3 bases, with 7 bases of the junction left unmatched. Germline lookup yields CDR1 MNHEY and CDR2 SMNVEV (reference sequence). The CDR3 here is CASSFPSGRSYNEQFF. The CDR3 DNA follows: TGTGCCAGCAGTTTCCCGAGCGGGAGAAGCTACAATGAGCAGTTCTTC.

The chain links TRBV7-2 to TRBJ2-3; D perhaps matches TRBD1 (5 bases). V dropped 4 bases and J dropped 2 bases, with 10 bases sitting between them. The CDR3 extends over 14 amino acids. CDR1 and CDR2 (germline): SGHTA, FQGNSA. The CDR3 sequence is CASSSRQYTDTQYF. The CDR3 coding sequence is TGTGCCAGCAGCTCTCGACAGTACACAGATACGCAGTATTTT.

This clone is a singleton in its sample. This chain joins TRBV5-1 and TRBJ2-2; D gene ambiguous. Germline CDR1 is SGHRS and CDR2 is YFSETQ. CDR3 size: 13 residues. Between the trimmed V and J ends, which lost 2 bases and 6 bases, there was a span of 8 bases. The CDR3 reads CASSFSSPGELFF. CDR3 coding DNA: TGCGCCAGCAGCTTTAGTAGTCCCGGGGAGCTGTTTTTT.

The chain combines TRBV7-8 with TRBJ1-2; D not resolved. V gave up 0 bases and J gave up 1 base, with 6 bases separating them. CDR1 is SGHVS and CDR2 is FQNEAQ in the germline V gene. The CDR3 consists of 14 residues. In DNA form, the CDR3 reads TGTGCCAGCAGCTTAGCGGCAGATAACTATGGCTACACCTTC. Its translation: CASSLAADNYGYTF.

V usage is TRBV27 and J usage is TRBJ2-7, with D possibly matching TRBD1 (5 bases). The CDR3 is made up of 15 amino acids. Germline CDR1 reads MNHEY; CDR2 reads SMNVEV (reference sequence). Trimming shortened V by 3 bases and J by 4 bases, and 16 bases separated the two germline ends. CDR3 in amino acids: CASSFSARVLYEQYF. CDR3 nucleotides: TGTGCCAGCAGTTTCAGTGCCAGGGTCCTTTACGAGCAGTACTTC.